The 17 T cell receptor beta chains given below trace back to one sample, sequenced in a study of early T cells in non-severe SARS-CoV-2 infection listed by TCRdb under 2021. Preparation of the library involved 5' RACE. The sequencer was a NextSeq 500. Clones were called with MiXCR by TCRdb after fastp trimmed the public reads at Q25, and only in-frame beta chains were retained. Rows matching on CDR3 protein sequence are summarized as one entry with the most common DNA and genes. The sample records roughly 35,000 distinct CDR3 sequences, more than 6% of which are singletons. In total, the top ten clones hold less than 5% of the sample. Source material: whole blood. These receptor sequences come from an adult who was a healthcare worker with PCR-confirmed SARS-CoV-2 infection or an uninfected control (not recorded which).

This clonotype has a count of ten or more. This chain's CDR3 is CASSPRGTGHEQYF. The DNA of the CDR3 is TGTGCCAGCAGCCCTAGGGGGACAGGGCACGAGCAGTACTTC. The rearrangement links TRBV7-9 to TRBJ2-7; 9 positions agree with TRBD1. The CDR3 has 14 residues. The J segment lost 5 bases and the V segment lost 5 bases, leaving 7 bases of the junction unmatched. In germline, CDR1 is SEHNR, CDR2 FQNEAQ (reference sequence).

This clonotype is a singleton in its sample. The chain has TRBV19 and TRBJ2-3; unclear D gene. Germline loops: CDR1 LNHDA, CDR2 SQIVND (reference sequence). The CDR3 contains 15 residues. V was trimmed by 4 bases and J by 2 bases, leaving 13 bases between them. The CDR3, as DNA: TGTGCCAGTAGTAGGGCAGGAACTATCACAGATACGCAGTATTTT. It translates to CASSRAGTITDTQYF.

In this sample, this clonotype turned up many times. This sequence joins TRBV20-1 and TRBJ2-1; D is possibly TRBD2 (5 bases). The CDR3 contains 17 residues. The V and J ends lost 6 bases and 3 bases respectively, with 24 bases between them. Germline CDR1 reads DFQATT; CDR2 reads SNEGSKA (reference sequence). CDR3 in amino acids: CSATPPLERRSYNEQFF. CDR3 bases: TGCAGTGCCACCCCCCCCTTGGAGCGGAGGAGCTACAATGAGCAGTTCTTC.

This clonotype was detected ten times or more. This chain connects TRBV6-6 to TRBJ2-1, with 7 nucleotides matching TRBD2. CDR1 is MNHNY and CDR2 is SVGAGI in the germline V gene (reference sequence). The ends lost 8 bases at V and 4 bases at J; junction bases unmatched: 8. The CDR3 consists of 14 residues. CDR3 amino acids: CASCAGVRYNEQFF. The CDR3 bases are TGTGCCAGCTGTGCGGGAGTTCGGTACAATGAGCAGTTCTTC.

This clonotype was detected a few times. The chain uses TRBV5-1 and TRBJ2-5; 7 nucleotides align to TRBD1. The germline CDR1 and CDR2 sequences are SGHRS and YFSETQ. Trimming at V came to 1 base and at J to 2 bases, leaving 5 bases not matched to a gene. The CDR3 is 15 residues long. This chain's CDR3 is CASSLQGQRQETQYF. CDR3 bases: TGCGCCAGCAGCTTGCAGGGACAGCGTCAAGAGACCCAGTACTTC.

This clonotype was picked up many times. The V and J genes are TRBV6-6 and TRBJ1-6; D gene ambiguous. CDR3 size: 14 residues. The V gene's germline CDR1 is MNHNY and CDR2 SVGAGI (reference sequence). The V and J ends lost 2 bases and 7 bases respectively, with 9 bases between them. CDR3 nucleotides: TGTGCCAGCAGTTACGGGCAGGCAAATTCACCCCTCCACTTT. This translates into CASSYGQANSPLHF.

This clonotype was picked up a small number of times. V gene TRBV7-9 combines with J gene TRBJ2-3; D remains unclear. Germline CDR1 is SEHNR and CDR2 is FQNEAQ (reference sequence). This CDR3 region has 13 residues. Trimming cost V 1 base and J 4 bases, with 6 bases left between them. CDR3 sequence: CASSLVPADTQYF. The DNA of the CDR3 is TGTGCCAGCAGCTTAGTTCCTGCAGATACGCAGTATTTT.

This clonotype was seen ten or more times. The J gene is TRBJ2-5, the V gene TRBV30, with D uncertain. V was pared by 1 base and J by 1 base, with 13 bases between. The CDR3 has 15 amino acids. Per the germline V gene, CDR1 is GTSNPN and CDR2 is SVGIG (reference sequence). For the CDR3, the DNA is TGTGCCTGGAGTGAAAAAGTGTTCGGCCAAGAGACCCAGTACTTC. Translated: CAWSEKVFGQETQYF.

The rearrangement joins TRBV12-3 or TRBV12-4 to TRBJ2-4; D not certain. Trimming pared 4 bases from V and 9 bases from J, leaving 4 bases between. The CDR3 length is 10 residues. CDR3 bases: TGTGCCAGCAGTTCGGGCATTCAGTACTTC. Translation: CASSSGIQYF.

There are many counts of this clonotype. This chain uses TRBV7-8 with TRBJ2-1, with 11 bases lining up with TRBD2. The CDR3 extends over 14 amino acids. CDR1 and CDR2 from the germline V gene are SGHVS and FQNEAQ. Losses at the gene ends were 5 bases for V and 10 bases for J; bases not matched to a gene: 7. The CDR3 sequence: CASSPERLAGEQFF. For the CDR3, the DNA is TGTGCCAGCAGCCCGGAAAGACTAGCGGGAGAGCAGTTCTTC.

The sample holds many counts of this clonotype. The V and J genes are TRBV10-3 and TRBJ2-1; D is unclear. The CDR3 has 13 residues. Germline values: CDR1 ENHRY, CDR2 SYGVKD. Trimming left V 2 bases short and J 8 bases short, with 10 bases between. This CDR3 is CAISETQLDEQFF. DNA of the CDR3: TGTGCCATCAGTGAGACTCAGTTGGATGAGCAGTTCTTC.

This clonotype was picked up many times. The chain joins TRBV5-5 to TRBJ2-7, with no clear D. Germline values: CDR1 SGHKS, CDR2 YYEKEE (reference sequence). V lost 2 bases to trimming and J lost 3 bases, with 9 bases between them. The CDR3 is made up of 13 amino acids. CDR3 sequence: CASSFGSGYEQYF. The CDR3 bases are TGTGCCAGCAGCTTTGGAAGTGGCTACGAGCAGTACTTC.

This clonotype was picked up many times. The V gene is TRBV25-1, the J gene TRBJ2-1; D is perhaps TRBD1 (5 bases). There are 16 residues in the CDR3. Per the germline V gene, CDR1 is MGHDK and CDR2 is SYGVNS. V was shortened by 4 bases and J by 9 bases, with 22 bases between the two germline ends. CDR3 nucleotides: TGTGCCAGCAGTGGAAGCAGGGTCAATTTTTTTGTTGAGCAGTTCTTC. This gives the protein CASSGSRVNFFVEQFF.

In this sample, this clonotype turned up many times. The chain has TRBV30 and TRBJ2-7; D gene unclear. CDR1 and CDR2 (germline): GTSNPN, SVGIG (reference sequence). The V and J ends lost 4 bases and 5 bases respectively, with 15 bases between them. The CDR3 is 13 residues long. The CDR3 region has the DNA TGTGCCTGGAACCTTAGGGATCCCCACGAGCAGTACTTC. Translation: CAWNLRDPHEQYF.

This clonotype was picked up many times. V and J are TRBV4-1 and TRBJ2-1; 7 nucleotides align to TRBD2. CDR1 is MGHRA, CDR2 YSYEKL, per germline. The CDR3 spans 14 residues. Unmatched junction bases numbered 8, after V lost 4 bases and J lost 8 bases. The CDR3 coding sequence is TGCGCCAGCAGCCCCATGACTAGCTTCGATGAGCAGTTCTTC. It specifies CASSPMTSFDEQFF.

This clonotype was seen ten or more times. CDR3 amino acids: CASSSPPNYEQYF. The CDR3 nucleotides are TGTGCCAGCAGCTCCCCCCCGAACTACGAGCAGTACTTC. The chain employs TRBV7-9 and TRBJ2-7; D unresolved. Germline V gives CDR1 SEHNR, CDR2 FQNEAQ (reference sequence). The CDR3 is 13 residues long. Trimming took off 4 bases at V and 3 bases at J, with 10 bases between the two ends.

This clonotype showed up many times. This chain uses TRBV5-1 with TRBJ1-1; tentatively, D is TRBD1 (5 bases). Looked up from germline, CDR1 is SGHRS and CDR2 is YFSETQ. The CDR3 consists of 15 residues. V was cut by 7 bases and J by 7 bases, with 23 bases left in between. The CDR3 sequence: CASFPQDGLGGEAFF. Written as DNA, the CDR3 is TGCGCCAGCTTTCCACAGGATGGGCTAGGCGGTGAAGCTTTCTTT.